Listed here is a single TCR beta chain. The record originates from a study of blood T cell repertoires in COVID-19. Germline V gene lookup returns CDR1 MNHEY and CDR2 SMNVEV (reference sequence). There are 17 residues in the CDR3. The trim removed 2 bases at V and 7 bases at J, leaving 12 bases unmatched. Source study methods: Reference gene primer amplification gave estimated nucleated cell counts. The assay was immunoSEQ multiplex PCR, and TCRdb's table has in-frame clones only and misses some. V and J calls and clone size come straight from that table; D and trimming were deduced from the DNA. The sample has about 110,000 clones, approximately 87% seen once.

The specimen was peripheral blood. The TCR comes from a woman in her fifties or sixties with acute or convalescent COVID-19. The chain carries TRBV27 and TRBJ2-1; 9 nucleotides line up with TRBD2. CDR3 sequence: CASSLSGGPRSWNEQFF. The CDR3, as DNA: TGTGCCAGCAGTTTAAGCGGGGGGCCAAGGAGTTGGAATGAGCAGTTCTTC.